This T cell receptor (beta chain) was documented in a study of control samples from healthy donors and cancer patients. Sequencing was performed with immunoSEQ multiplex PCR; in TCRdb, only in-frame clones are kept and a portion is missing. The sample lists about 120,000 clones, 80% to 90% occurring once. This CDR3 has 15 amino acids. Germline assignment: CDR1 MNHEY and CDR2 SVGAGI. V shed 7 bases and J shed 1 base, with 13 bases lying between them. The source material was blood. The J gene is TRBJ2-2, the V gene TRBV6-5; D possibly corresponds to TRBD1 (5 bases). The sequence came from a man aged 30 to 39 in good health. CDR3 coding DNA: TGTGCCAGCAAAATACCTACAGGGAACACCGGGGAGCTGTTTTTT. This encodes CASKIPTGNTGELFF.